This T cell receptor (beta chain) derives from a study of CD8 T cells in Susac syndrome. CD8+ and CD4+ blood T cells underwent TCR beta sequencing. It was negative isolation that provided the CD8+ and CD4+ T cells, whereas TEMRA cells were enriched by FACS. Regarding this clonotype: Its antigen remains unknown.

The germline CDR1 and CDR2 sequences are WSHSY and SAAADI. The trim removed 11 bases at V and 1 base at J, leaving 24 bases unmatched. This CDR3 has 19 residues. RNA, at about 0.45 to 1 ug, was reverse transcribed with random hexamers. Coverage of TCR beta CDR3 amplification by immunoSEQ multiplex PCR extended to 54 Vbeta and 13 Jbeta. Using its own MiXCR run on the immunoSEQ multiplex PCR reads, TCRdb lists one record per CDR3 protein. The sample shows some 400,000 distinct CDR3 sequences, approximately 85% of them seen only once. Findings of the study overall: An acknowledgment was made by the study that its TCR sequencing and HLA analysis involved relatively few individuals.

The sample was CD8+ T cells from PBMCs. This chain joins TRBV10-2 and TRBJ1-1; 8 bases agree with TRBD1. The receptor was isolated from a human donor with multiple sclerosis. CDR3 in amino acids: CAVTRGTDRGGSGNTEAFF. The CDR3 DNA reads TGCGCCGTAACCCGGGGGACCGACAGGGGAGGCTCGGGGAACACTGAAGCTTTCTTT.